The source of this T cell receptor beta chain is a study of blood T cell repertoires in COVID-19 (dated by TCRdb to between 2020 and 2021). With respect to the entire study: Collaborator samples came from the United States, Italy and Spain and covered acute and convalescent phases of COVID-19. A freely available public database, intended as a resource for researchers studying the immune response to SARS-CoV-2, is where the repertoires were released. The material from the prospective study consisted of cDNA or gDNA derived from T cells, B-cell-depleted T cells, or PBMCs. Samples came from the ongoing ImmuneRACE study (first 160 participants) plus 1,254 subjects from 6 global collaborators. Where available, HLA class I and class II types were obtained from metadata supplied by the sample provider rather than from assay-based typing. Subjects who had been exposed to COVID-19, were actively infected with it, or had recovered from it provided the deeply sampled blood TCRbeta repertoires that made up the dataset. The sample metadata nearly always contained a de-identified subject ID, COVID-19 status, age in years and sex. The paper as a whole reports these results and caveats: The amount of clinical and demographic metadata varied by source and participant and was provided uncurated.

Per the germline V gene, SGHDT is the CDR1 and YYEEEE is the CDR2. V ends up 0 bases short and J 1 base short, with an unmatched junction base count of 8. The CDR3 measures 17 amino acids from cysteine to phenylalanine. Only the CDR3 DNA is retained, 51 bases long and in frame from the first base. With regard to this clone: What antigen it recognizes has not been identified. Base qualities were left out, and no much larger clone turns up one base away.

In Seattle, one collaborating source enrolled patients while the infection was active and tracked those patients longitudinally over the course of disease. The collaborating institutions used their own protocols to collect whole blood in K2EDTA tubes. For TCRbeta analysis, collaborators shipped samples as frozen whole blood, isolated PBMCs, or DNA extracted from either of those sample types. TCRbeta CDR3 regions were amplified from genomic DNA using the immunoSEQ Assay, a bias-controlled multiplex PCR. As for how the authors treated the data: Nucleated cell counts per sample were estimated from amplification of reference gene primers within the assay. To quantify the absolute abundance of each unique TCRbeta CDR3 rearrangement, sequence reads were collapsed and filtered. For each sample, productive Simpson clonality was calculated as the square root of Simpson's diversity index over productive rearrangements. TCRdb's version of the immuneACCESS table is confined to in-frame rearrangements and falls short of the full clone set. An unresolved V gene accounts for under half of the shortfall where checked; the remainder is of unknown origin. That table furnishes V, J and clone size, whereas the DNA furnished D and trimming. The sample includes 350,000 to 400,000 clones, with roughly 90% observed a single time. The ten biggest clones cover 3% of the sample.

Sequenced material: peripheral blood. This clonotype was sampled from a woman aged 25 to 39 with COVID-19, enrolled during active disease. The V gene is TRBV5-6 and the J gene is TRBJ2-5; 8 bases in between match TRBD2. The nucleotide sequence is given as TGTGCCAGCAGCTTGGCTGTCGGCGGGAGGTCCCAAGAGACCCAGTACTTC. This codes for CASSLAVGGRSQETQYF.